These T cell receptor beta chains were read from a single sample in a study of blood T cell repertoires in COVID-19. Profiling relied on immunoSEQ multiplex PCR, and the TCRdb table lists in-frame clones only, not all of them. The table shows some 110,000 clones, with roughly 82% occurring only once. What was sequenced was peripheral blood. These receptors were collected from a man aged 55 to 70 with acute or convalescent COVID-19. Each CDR3 is given with its conserved first and last residue. Fields, in order: clone size, J gene, D gene, V gene, CDR3 protein, CDR3 DNA. D genes are given only for firm matches. A clone size is listed for some rows: how often the clone was seen (once, few, many), or a class if it is expanded.

NA TRBJ1-2 NA TRBV5-4 CASSSETAYGYTF TGTGCCAGCAGCTCTGAAACAGCATATGGCTACACCTTC
NA TRBJ1-1 NA TRBV19 CASKQTATGSEAFF TGTGCCAGTAAACAGACAGCCACTGGGTCTGAAGCTTTCTTT
few TRBJ1-5 NA TRBV11-2 CASSLVGGSQPQHF TGTGCCAGCAGCTTAGTCGGGGGGAGCCAGCCCCAGCATTTT
few TRBJ1-6 NA TRBV9 CASSVVQGWNSPLHF TGTGCCAGCAGCGTAGTCCAGGGGTGGAATTCACCCCTCCACTTT
NA TRBJ1-3 NA TRBV2 CASRGRMFSGNTIYF TGTGCCAGCAGGGGGCGAATGTTCTCTGGAAACACCATATATTTT
NA TRBJ1-5 NA TRBV4-3 CASSQDLSGDQPQHF TGCGCCAGCAGCCAAGATCTAAGTGGTGATCAGCCCCAGCATTTT
NA TRBJ1-5 NA TRBV3-1/TRBV3-2 CASSQFFVRDIYNQPQHF TGTGCCAGCAGCCAATTCTTTGTACGGGACATATATAACCAGCCCCAGCATTTT
NA TRBJ2-1 TRBD2 TRBV10-3 CAIRLAGSNEQFF TGTGCCATCAGACTAGCGGGATCCAATGAGCAGTTCTTC
many TRBJ1-1 TRBD1 TRBV19 CASSVGTGLPAFF TGTGCCAGTAGTGTCGGGACAGGACTCCCAGCTTTCTTT
NA TRBJ2-7 NA TRBV7-3 CASSLRNSGYEQYF TGTGCCAGCAGCTTAAGGAATAGCGGCTACGAGCAGTACTTC
NA TRBJ2-2 NA TRBV6-4 CASQRILNTGELFF TGTGCCAGCCAGCGGATACTGAACACCGGGGAGCTGTTTTTT
NA TRBJ2-2 NA TRBV5-5 CASSLVGSNTGELFF TGTGCCAGCAGCTTGGTCGGTTCGAACACCGGGGAGCTGTTTTTT
NA TRBJ2-7 NA TRBV5-1 CASSFTGNEQYF TGCGCCAGCAGCTTTACAGGGAACGAGCAGTACTTC
NA TRBJ1-6 TRBD1 TRBV5-6 CASSFRQGFSPLHF TGTGCCAGCAGCTTTCGACAGGGCTTTTCACCCCTCCACTTT
NA TRBJ1-5 NA TRBV24-1 CATSDPRGFGNQPQHF TGTGCCACCAGTGATCCCAGGGGTTTCGGCAATCAGCCCCAGCATTTT
NA TRBJ1-5 NA TRBV28 CASTTPQGAGQPQHF TGTGCCAGCACCACCCCCCAAGGTGCAGGACAGCCCCAGCATTTT
NA TRBJ1-1 TRBD1 TRBV5-4 CASRLQGWAEAFF TGTGCCAGCAGGTTACAGGGGTGGGCTGAAGCTTTCTTT
once TRBJ1-5 NA TRBV6-1 CASSEAAANQPQHF TGTGCCAGCAGTGAAGCGGCTGCTAATCAGCCCCAGCATTTT
NA TRBJ2-5 NA TRBV19 CASSTPWPQETQYF TGTGCCAGTAGTACTCCTTGGCCTCAAGAGACCCAGTACTTC
NA TRBJ1-1 NA TRBV3-1/TRBV3-2 CASSQIGGSTEAFF TGTGCCAGCAGCCAAATCGGGGGGAGCACTGAAGCTTTCTTT
NA TRBJ2-2 NA TRBV10-1 CASSDVLRNTGELFF TGCGCCAGCAGTGATGTTCTAAGAAACACCGGGGAGCTGTTTTTT
NA TRBJ2-2 NA TRBV2 CASSERRANTGELFF TGTGCCAGCAGTGAACGTCGGGCGAACACCGGGGAGCTGTTTTTT
many TRBJ2-1 TRBD1 TRBV7-8 CASSRTGQGEQFF TGTGCCAGCAGCCGGACAGGGCAGGGTGAGCAGTTCTTC
NA TRBJ2-1 NA TRBV21-1 CASSKILLAGYNEQFF TGTGCCAGCAGCAAAATCTTACTAGCGGGCTACAATGAGCAGTTCTTC
NA TRBJ2-1 TRBD2 TRBV7-8 CASSQGLAENEQFF TGTGCCAGCAGCCAGGGACTAGCGGAAAATGAGCAGTTCTTC
once TRBJ1-1 NA TRBV7-2 CASFPPGVTEAFF TGTGCCAGCTTCCCCCCCGGAGTCACTGAAGCTTTCTTT
few TRBJ2-7 NA TRBV11-3 CASSTTGGNEQYF TGTGCCAGCAGCACCACCGGAGGGAACGAGCAGTACTTC
NA TRBJ2-2 NA TRBV4-2 CASSQDGPRGLNTGELFF TGTGCCAGCAGCCAAGATGGCCCTCGCGGTTTGAACACCGGGGAGCTGTTTTTT
NA TRBJ1-5 TRBD1 TRBV19 CASIGQGALNQPQHF TGTGCCAGTATAGGACAGGGGGCGTTGAATCAGCCCCAGCATTTT
NA TRBJ1-1 NA TRBV5-1 CASSLLSGGGTEAFF TGCGCCAGCAGCTTACTGAGCGGCGGGGGGACTGAAGCTTTCTTT
NA TRBJ1-4 TRBD1 TRBV19 CASSSRTGSLFF TGTGCCAGTAGTTCCCGGACAGGAAGTCTGTTTTTT
NA TRBJ2-5 TRBD1 TRBV6-2/TRBV6-3 CASSWQETGYETQYF TGTGCCAGCAGTTGGCAGGAGACAGGGTATGAGACCCAGTACTTC
NA TRBJ1-1 NA TRBV7-8 CASSPLIGGYTEAFF TGTGCCAGCAGCCCCCTGATCGGGGGGTACACTGAAGCTTTCTTT
NA TRBJ2-2 TRBD2 TRBV7-9 CASSESGSSTGELFF TGTGCCAGCAGCGAGAGCGGGAGCAGTACCGGGGAGCTGTTTTTT
NA TRBJ2-1 TRBD2 TRBV4-2 CASSQDAWGSGRVSSYNEQFF TGTGCCAGCAGCCAAGATGCCTGGGGTAGCGGGAGGGTTAGCTCCTACAATGAGCAGTTCTTC
NA TRBJ1-5 NA TRBV4-3 CASSQGGGPQHF TGCGCCAGCAGCCAAGGGGGGGGGCCCCAGCATTTT
NA TRBJ1-1 TRBD1 TRBV28 CASSPPGTGAKNTEAFF TGTGCCAGCAGTCCCCCAGGAACAGGGGCTAAGAACACTGAAGCTTTCTTT
NA TRBJ2-1 NA TRBV6-1 CASSEAGLGGDEQFF TGTGCCAGCAGTGAAGCTGGACTCGGGGGTGATGAGCAGTTCTTC
NA TRBJ2-7 TRBD1 TRBV19 CASSLRVGTGSSYEQYF TGTGCCAGTAGTCTCAGAGTCGGGACAGGGAGCTCCTACGAGCAGTACTTC
NA TRBJ2-1 TRBD2 TRBV6-2/TRBV6-3 CASSPLAGVRNEQFF TGTGCCAGCAGCCCTTTAGCGGGAGTTAGAAATGAGCAGTTCTTC
NA TRBJ1-5 TRBD1 TRBV5-5 CASSLTGQGDQPQHF TGTGCCAGCAGCTTGACCGGACAGGGGGATCAGCCCCAGCATTTT
NA TRBJ2-7 NA TRBV28 CASGLVAEQYF TGTGCCAGCGGACTGGTCGCCGAGCAGTACTTC
NA TRBJ1-6 TRBD1 TRBV28 CASSAPLTGGGSPLHF TGTGCCAGCAGTGCCCCTCTCACAGGGGGAGGATCACCCCTCCACTTT
NA TRBJ2-1 NA TRBV5-4 CASSLPGSQNEQFF TGTGCCAGCAGCTTGCCGGGATCGCAAAATGAGCAGTTCTTC
NA TRBJ2-1 TRBD1 TRBV2 CASTQDRAAGAWQFF TGTGCCAGCACCCAAGACAGGGCAGCCGGGGCATGGCAGTTCTTC
once TRBJ2-1 TRBD2 TRBV28 CASREGLAVDNEQFF TGTGCCAGCAGGGAGGGACTAGCGGTCGACAATGAGCAGTTCTTC
NA TRBJ2-7 NA TRBV11-2 CASSSWGLSYEQYF TGTGCCAGCAGCTCGTGGGGCCTATCCTACGAGCAGTACTTC
NA TRBJ2-1 TRBD1 TRBV19 CASMWQGAVEQFF TGTGCCAGTATGTGGCAGGGGGCAGTTGAGCAGTTCTTC
NA TRBJ2-2 NA TRBV11-3 CASSLGTAGELFF TGTGCCAGCAGCTTAGGGACAGCCGGGGAGCTGTTTTTT
NA TRBJ1-5 NA TRBV15 CATSRDSQPQPQHF TGTGCCACCAGCAGAGATTCACAGCCTCAGCCCCAGCATTTT